A selection of T cell receptor beta chains follows, all from one sample in a study of vaccination and CD4 T cells after COVID-19. TCRdb recomputed calls from the PCR reads with MiXCR, one row per CDR3 protein. Of roughly 20,000 distinct CDR3 sequences listed, roughly 46% are singletons. Their antigen targets remain unknown. The sequences come from CD4+ T cells from blood, cultured in vitro, collected before SARS-CoV-2 vaccination. All receptors come from a human donor who had recovered from COVID-19. Each CDR3 is given with its conserved first and last residue. Some rows mark clone size as missing; the rest say once, few, many or name a class of expanded clone.

>TRBV7-9|NA
CASSFGLAGGRSRNEQFF
>TRBV7-9|NA
CASSLGSAGRAGNTIYF
>TRBV21-1|NA
CASRGRTGPQIPDQPQHF
>TRBV27|NA
CASSLRGPQETQYF
>TRBV7-2|few
CASSLAAGSDYGYTF
>TRBV19|NA
CASSRQHGELFF
>TRBV7-2|few
CASSLFAQNPYEQYF
>TRBV28|NA
CASTFVSGARTEAFF
>TRBV2|few
CASTTLTTDTQYF
>TRBV27|NA
CASSLSGGRQLAMDTQYF
>TRBV10-3|few
CAISKTGTDSGNTIYF
>TRBV28|NA
CASSLRDRGYYEQYF
>TRBV20-1|few
CSARDIGGENTEAFF
>TRBV10-3|NA
CATWEGGPGANVLTF